The 13 T cell receptor beta chains listed next were all sequenced from one sample in a study of T cell responses to AZD1222 COVID-19 vaccine. TCRdb's table, derived via immunoSEQ multiplex PCR, lists solely in-frame clones and lacks some. The sample lists about 200,000 clones, about 94% occurring once. Source: peripheral blood, taken 28 days after the second AZD1222 dose. The receptors here all came from an adult who received the AZD1222 COVID-19 vaccine.

In this sample, this clone turned up a few times. The chain carries TRBV18 and TRBJ1-5, with 7 bases aligning to TRBD1. The length of the CDR3 is 13 residues. Germline CDR1 is KGHSH and CDR2 is LQKENI. Losses at the gene ends were 3 bases for V and 6 bases for J; bases not matched to a gene: 2. The chain's CDR3 is CASSPDRVQPQHF. Written as DNA, the CDR3 is TGTGCCAGCTCACCCGACAGGGTTCAGCCCCAGCATTTT.

Only one count was recorded for this clone. The genes are TRBV28 and TRBJ1-1, with D perhaps TRBD1 (6 bases). This CDR3 region has 15 residues. V shed 5 bases and J shed 4 bases, with 17 bases lying between them. The germline V gene has CDR1 MDHEN and CDR2 SYDVKM. This CDR3 is CASSLNRVSGTEAFF. The CDR3 DNA reads TGTGCCAGCAGTCTGAACAGGGTTAGTGGCACTGAAGCTTTCTTT.

The rearrangement uses TRBV19 and TRBJ2-5; 16 bases are shared with TRBD2. CDR1 LNHDA and CDR2 SQIVND come from the germline V gene (reference sequence). This CDR3 spans 17 amino acids. The J segment lost 2 bases and the V segment lost 5 bases, leaving 5 bases of the junction unmatched. Here the CDR3 DNA reads TGTGCCAGTAGTGTGGGACTAGCGGGGGGGCGGCAAGAGACCCAGTACTTC. Its translation is CASSVGLAGGRQETQYF.

V usage is TRBV5-1 and J usage is TRBJ1-2; the match to TRBD1 covers 7 bases. The CDR3 has 14 residues. The trim removed 4 bases at V and 5 bases at J, leaving 8 bases unmatched. Germline values: CDR1 SGHRS, CDR2 YFSETQ. The CDR3 sequence is CASSPGTAAYGYTF. The CDR3 nucleotides are TGCGCCAGCAGCCCCGGGACAGCCGCTTATGGCTACACCTTC.

The rearrangement joins TRBV28 to TRBJ2-1, with 10 bases that match TRBD1. Germline V CDR1 and CDR2: MDHEN, SYDVKM. J gave up 9 bases and V 0 bases, and 5 bases lay outside the gene matches. The CDR3 runs 15 residues. CDR3 sequence (DNA): TGTGCCAGCAGTTTATGGGACAGGGGGGTCGGTGAGCAGTTCTTC. Protein: CASSLWDRGVGEQFF. Full variable domain (outside the CDR3, taken from reference TRBV28 and TRBJ2-1): DVKVTQSSRYLVKRTGEKVFLECVQDMDHENMFWYRQDPGLGLRLIYFSYDVKMKEKGDIPEGYSVSREKKERFSLILESASTNQTSMYLCASSLWDRGVGEQFFGPGTRLTVL.

This sequence joins TRBV4-1 and TRBJ1-2, with 7 bases fitting TRBD1. V trimming: 3 bases; J trimming: 8 bases; junction bases outside the gene matches: 9. This CDR3 has 14 residues. The germline CDR1 and CDR2 sequences are MGHRA and YSYEKL. DNA of the CDR3: TGCGCCAGCAGCCATGTAGGGGGCAGCGGGGGCTACACCTTC. This encodes CASSHVGGSGGYTF.

This chain joins TRBV19 and TRBJ2-7, with 9 bases matching TRBD2. CDR1 LNHDA and CDR2 SQIVND come from the germline V gene (reference sequence). This CDR3 has 14 residues. Losses at the gene ends were 1 base for V and 6 bases for J; bases not matched to a gene: 4. The CDR3 loop is CASSIVLAGCEQYF. The CDR3 DNA is TGTGCCAGTAGTATAGTCCTAGCGGGGTGCGAGCAGTACTTC.

The V gene is TRBV25-1, the J gene TRBJ1-2; D not certain. Trimming shortened V by 1 base and J by 6 bases, and 3 bases separated the two germline ends. The CDR3 runs to 11 residues. Germline CDR1 is MGHDK and CDR2 is SYGVNS. The CDR3, as DNA: TGTGCCAGCAGTGAATGGGATGGCTACACCTTC. Translation gives CASSEWDGYTF.

The chain combines TRBV19 with TRBJ2-1; D ambiguous. Germline CDR1 reads LNHDA; CDR2 reads SQIVND (reference sequence). The V gene lost 2 bases and the J gene lost 9 bases, with 14 bases spanning the gap. The CDR3 runs to 14 residues. The CDR3 loop reads CASSIHRQTAEQFF. Here the CDR3 DNA reads TGTGCCAGTAGTATACATCGGCAAACCGCTGAGCAGTTCTTC.

This clone has a handful of counts. This chain uses TRBV2 with TRBJ1-6; D is unresolved. Germline CDR1 is SNHLY and CDR2 is FYNNEI. This CDR3 is 14 amino acids long. Trimming took off 6 bases at V and 5 bases at J, with 11 bases between the two ends. CDR3 DNA: TGTGCCAGCAGCTCCGACGGGAATAATTCACCCCTCCACTTT. Translation gives CASSSDGNNSPLHF.

This sequence joins TRBV18 and TRBJ1-2; D may be TRBD1 (6 bases). This CDR3 comprises 15 residues. Germline V gives CDR1 KGHSH, CDR2 LQKENI. V lost 2 bases, J lost 4 bases, and 14 bases lay in between. The CDR3 sequence is CASSPIGGLGYGYTF. In nucleotides, the CDR3 is TGTGCCAGCTCACCAATAGGGGGGCTTGGCTATGGCTACACCTTC.

The chain combines TRBV7-3 with TRBJ1-1, with D unclear. Deletions cut 5 bases from V and 6 bases from J, with 16 bases between. This CDR3 spans 14 amino acids. The V gene's germline CDR1 is SGHTA and CDR2 FQGTGA. The CDR3 sequence is CASSPGGEAAEAFF. CDR3 DNA sequence: TGTGCCAGCAGCCCCGGCGGTGAGGCCGCTGAAGCTTTCTTT.

The genes are TRBV7-6 and TRBJ1-1, with D maybe TRBD1 (5 bases). Trimming pared 2 bases from V and 4 bases from J, leaving 14 bases between. This CDR3 comprises 15 residues. Germline assignment: CDR1 SGHVS and CDR2 FNYEAQ. CDR3 sequence (DNA): TGTGCCAGCAGCTTAACCGGCAACCAGGGCACTGAAGCTTTCTTT. Its protein is CASSLTGNQGTEAFF.